The present entry profiles one TCR beta chain with its context. The antigen is undetermined. This sample stems from a study of T cell responses to AZD1222 COVID-19 vaccine. Study information: Recipients boosted at about 4 weeks or about 12 weeks are pooled.

The method was immunoSEQ multiplex PCR; TCRdb's version includes in-frame clones alone and lacks a portion of them. The sample includes 180,000 or so clones, around 90% of them seen just once. Trimming shortened V by 11 bases and J by 0 bases, and 38 bases separated the two germline ends. The CDR3 is 22 amino acids. CDR1 is LGHDT, CDR2 YNNKEL, per germline (reference sequence). General study results and limits: Repertoire sampling occurred only after the peak T cell response.

This receptor was identified in an adult in good health. V is TRBV3-1 (or the pseudogene TRBV3-2) and J is TRBJ2-1; perhaps TRBD2 as D (7 bases). The source was peripheral blood, collected on day 0 of AZD1222 vaccination. The CDR3 nucleotides are TGTGCCGGCCCCGGGGGCCAGCAGCCAAGAGGGCCAGCGGGGTTCTCCTACAATGAGCAGTTCTTC. Protein: CAGPGGQQPRGPAGFSYNEQFF.